This TCR beta chain derives from a study of blood T cells in healthy people across ages. Germline-derived CDR1 and CDR2 are DFQATT and SNEGSKA (reference sequence). CDR3 length equals 15 residues. Primers used in a second PCR of roughly 6 to 12 cycles were a sample-barcoded 5' primer and a J-beta primer mix. Every molecule of cDNA carried a tag from a template-switch adaptor with 12 random nucleotides. MiXCR, applied by TCRdb to the 5' RACE reads, yields one record per CDR3 protein. The profile shows fewer than 2,000,000 distinct CDR3 sequences, roughly two fifths of them singletons. This receptor was obtained from a human donor in good health. Sequenced material: blood. This rearrangement joins TRBV20-1 to TRBJ2-5; TRBD1 or TRBD2 may be the D gene (6 bases each). Near its end, the DNA agrees better with TRBJ2-1, so the J call may be wrong. CDR3 nucleotides: TGCAGTGCTAGAGACCCGAGGGGGGCCCAAGAGACCCAGTTCTTC. Translating gives CSARDPRGAQETQFF.